This entry concerns a single T cell receptor beta chain. The assay was immunoSEQ multiplex PCR, and TCRdb's table has in-frame clones only and misses some. In the table there are tens of thousands of clones, roughly 83% of which are singletons. The sample is drawn from a study of control samples from healthy donors and cancer patients. This CDR3 region has 14 residues. V lost 5 bases and J 3 bases, leaving 12 bases between the germline ends. The germline gives CDR1 SGHTS, CDR2 YDEGEE. The specimen sequenced was PBMCs. This receptor was identified in a man aged 65-85 years with lung cancer. The genes are TRBV5-8 and TRBJ2-1, with D perhaps being TRBD1 or TRBD2 (5 bases each). The CDR3 DNA sequence: TGTGCCAGCAGGTCGGGACGAAACTACAATGAGCAGTTCTTC. It yields the protein CASRSGRNYNEQFF.